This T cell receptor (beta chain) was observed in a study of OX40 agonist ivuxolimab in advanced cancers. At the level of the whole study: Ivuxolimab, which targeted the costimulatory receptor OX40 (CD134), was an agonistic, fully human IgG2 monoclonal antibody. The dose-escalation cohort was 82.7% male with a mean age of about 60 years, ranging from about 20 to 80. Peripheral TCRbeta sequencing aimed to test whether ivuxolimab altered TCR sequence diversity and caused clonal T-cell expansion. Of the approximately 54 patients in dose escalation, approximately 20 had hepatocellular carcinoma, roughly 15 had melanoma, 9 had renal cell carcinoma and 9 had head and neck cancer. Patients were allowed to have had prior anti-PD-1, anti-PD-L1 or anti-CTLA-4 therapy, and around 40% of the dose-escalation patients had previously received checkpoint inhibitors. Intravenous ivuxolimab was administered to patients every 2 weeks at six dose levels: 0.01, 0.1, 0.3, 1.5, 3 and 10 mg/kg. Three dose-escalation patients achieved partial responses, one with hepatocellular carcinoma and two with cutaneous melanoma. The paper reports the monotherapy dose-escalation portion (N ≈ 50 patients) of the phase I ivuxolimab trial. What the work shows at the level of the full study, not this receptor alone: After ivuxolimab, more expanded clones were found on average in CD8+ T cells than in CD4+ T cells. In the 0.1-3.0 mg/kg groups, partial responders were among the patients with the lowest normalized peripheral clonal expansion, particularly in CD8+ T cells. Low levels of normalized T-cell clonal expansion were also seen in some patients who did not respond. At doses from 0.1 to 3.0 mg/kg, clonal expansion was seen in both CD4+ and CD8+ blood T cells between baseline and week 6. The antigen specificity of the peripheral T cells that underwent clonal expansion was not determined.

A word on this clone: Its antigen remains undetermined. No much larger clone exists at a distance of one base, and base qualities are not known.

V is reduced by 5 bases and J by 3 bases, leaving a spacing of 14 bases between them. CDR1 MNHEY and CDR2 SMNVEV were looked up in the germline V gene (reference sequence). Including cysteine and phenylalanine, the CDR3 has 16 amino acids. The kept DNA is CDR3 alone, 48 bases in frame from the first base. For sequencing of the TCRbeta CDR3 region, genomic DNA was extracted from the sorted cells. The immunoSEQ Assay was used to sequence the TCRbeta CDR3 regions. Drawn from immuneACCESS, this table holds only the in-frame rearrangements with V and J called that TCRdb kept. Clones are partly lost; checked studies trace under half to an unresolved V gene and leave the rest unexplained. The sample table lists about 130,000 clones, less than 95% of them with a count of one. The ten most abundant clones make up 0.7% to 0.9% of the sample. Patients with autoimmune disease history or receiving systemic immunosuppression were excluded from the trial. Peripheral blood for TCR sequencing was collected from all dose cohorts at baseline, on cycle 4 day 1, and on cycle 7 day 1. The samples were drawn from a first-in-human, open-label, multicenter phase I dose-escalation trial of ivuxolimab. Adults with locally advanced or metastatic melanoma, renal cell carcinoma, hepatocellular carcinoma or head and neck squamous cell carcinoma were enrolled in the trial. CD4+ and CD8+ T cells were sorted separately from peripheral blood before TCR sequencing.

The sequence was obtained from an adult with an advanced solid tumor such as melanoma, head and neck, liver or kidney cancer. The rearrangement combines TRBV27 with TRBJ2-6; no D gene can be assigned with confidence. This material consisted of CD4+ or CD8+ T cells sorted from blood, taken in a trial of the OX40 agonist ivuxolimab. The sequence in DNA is TGTGCCAGCAGTGGGCTAGAAATACGTGGGGCCAACGTCCTGACTTTC. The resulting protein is CASSGLEIRGANVLTF.